These 2 T cell receptor beta chains were all obtained from the same sample, sequenced in a study of post-analysis software for immune sequencing data. Study conclusions and caveats: Controls showed lower frequencies than patients for 5 or 6 TRBV segments, and TRBV5-6, TRBV5-1 and TRBV20-1 were among these.

Tagging with unique molecular identifiers was a feature of the TCR beta cDNA libraries. From the PCR reads, TCRdb called clonotypes with MiXCR, one entry per CDR3 protein. The profile shows roughly 540,000 distinct CDR3 sequences, 34% of them singletons. No antigen is known for these receptors. Sequenced input: blood. Receptors were obtained from a girl aged 2 to 17 with multiple sclerosis.

This clonotype has just one count. This chain connects TRBV3-1 to TRBJ2-5; D tentatively reads TRBD1 or TRBD2 (5 bases each). The CDR3 spans 13 residues. Trimming removed 4 bases from V and 5 bases from J, with 11 bases in between. Germline V gene data show CDR1 as LGHDT and CDR2 as YNNKEL (reference sequence). This chain's CDR3 is CASSLWDLETQYF. CDR3 nucleotide sequence: TGTGCCAGCAGCCTCTGGGACCTGGAGACCCAGTACTTC.

V is TRBV5-1 and J is TRBJ2-5; 7 nucleotides align to TRBD1. The junction had 6 bases not matched to a gene; V was cut back by 2 bases and J by 2 bases. The germline CDR1 and CDR2 sequences are SGHRS and YFSETQ. The CDR3 is 15 residues long. Written as DNA, the CDR3 is TGCGCCAGCAGCTTTTCGACGGGACAGCAAGAGACCCAGTACTTC. It codes for CASSFSTGQQETQYF. Using reference TRBV5-1 and TRBJ2-5 for the parts outside the CDR3, the full variable domain is KAGVTQTPRYLIKTRGQQVTLSCSPISGHRSVSWYQQTPGQGLQFLFEYFSETQRNKGNFPGRFSGRQFSNSRSEMNVSTLELGDSALYLCASSFSTGQQETQYFGPGTRLLVL.